The T cell receptor (beta chain) under discussion was sequenced for a study of blood T cell repertoires in COVID-19. The wider study: PBMCs, B-cell-depleted T cells, or T cells provided the cDNA or gDNA that made up the material.

Authors' data handling: Using reference gene primer amplification, nucleated cell counts were estimated. The assay was immunoSEQ multiplex PCR, and TCRdb's table has in-frame clones only and misses some. The V and J calls and the clone size are those of that table, but D and trimming were determined from the DNA. Of under 200,000 clones listed, about 83% were seen once; the top ten hold 1.5%. The CDR3 is 15 amino acids. With V trimmed by 4 bases and J by 6 bases, 6 bases remained unmatched. Looked up from germline, CDR1 is SEHNR and CDR2 is FQNEAQ (reference sequence). This chain joins TRBV7-9 and TRBJ1-6, with 7 bases fitting TRBD1. Sequencing input: peripheral blood. The sequence was collected from a human donor in a cohort sampled during active COVID-19. The CDR3 region is CASSSGQAGNSPLHF. The CDR3 DNA reads TGTGCCAGCAGCTCCGGACAGGCGGGTAATTCACCCCTCCACTTT.